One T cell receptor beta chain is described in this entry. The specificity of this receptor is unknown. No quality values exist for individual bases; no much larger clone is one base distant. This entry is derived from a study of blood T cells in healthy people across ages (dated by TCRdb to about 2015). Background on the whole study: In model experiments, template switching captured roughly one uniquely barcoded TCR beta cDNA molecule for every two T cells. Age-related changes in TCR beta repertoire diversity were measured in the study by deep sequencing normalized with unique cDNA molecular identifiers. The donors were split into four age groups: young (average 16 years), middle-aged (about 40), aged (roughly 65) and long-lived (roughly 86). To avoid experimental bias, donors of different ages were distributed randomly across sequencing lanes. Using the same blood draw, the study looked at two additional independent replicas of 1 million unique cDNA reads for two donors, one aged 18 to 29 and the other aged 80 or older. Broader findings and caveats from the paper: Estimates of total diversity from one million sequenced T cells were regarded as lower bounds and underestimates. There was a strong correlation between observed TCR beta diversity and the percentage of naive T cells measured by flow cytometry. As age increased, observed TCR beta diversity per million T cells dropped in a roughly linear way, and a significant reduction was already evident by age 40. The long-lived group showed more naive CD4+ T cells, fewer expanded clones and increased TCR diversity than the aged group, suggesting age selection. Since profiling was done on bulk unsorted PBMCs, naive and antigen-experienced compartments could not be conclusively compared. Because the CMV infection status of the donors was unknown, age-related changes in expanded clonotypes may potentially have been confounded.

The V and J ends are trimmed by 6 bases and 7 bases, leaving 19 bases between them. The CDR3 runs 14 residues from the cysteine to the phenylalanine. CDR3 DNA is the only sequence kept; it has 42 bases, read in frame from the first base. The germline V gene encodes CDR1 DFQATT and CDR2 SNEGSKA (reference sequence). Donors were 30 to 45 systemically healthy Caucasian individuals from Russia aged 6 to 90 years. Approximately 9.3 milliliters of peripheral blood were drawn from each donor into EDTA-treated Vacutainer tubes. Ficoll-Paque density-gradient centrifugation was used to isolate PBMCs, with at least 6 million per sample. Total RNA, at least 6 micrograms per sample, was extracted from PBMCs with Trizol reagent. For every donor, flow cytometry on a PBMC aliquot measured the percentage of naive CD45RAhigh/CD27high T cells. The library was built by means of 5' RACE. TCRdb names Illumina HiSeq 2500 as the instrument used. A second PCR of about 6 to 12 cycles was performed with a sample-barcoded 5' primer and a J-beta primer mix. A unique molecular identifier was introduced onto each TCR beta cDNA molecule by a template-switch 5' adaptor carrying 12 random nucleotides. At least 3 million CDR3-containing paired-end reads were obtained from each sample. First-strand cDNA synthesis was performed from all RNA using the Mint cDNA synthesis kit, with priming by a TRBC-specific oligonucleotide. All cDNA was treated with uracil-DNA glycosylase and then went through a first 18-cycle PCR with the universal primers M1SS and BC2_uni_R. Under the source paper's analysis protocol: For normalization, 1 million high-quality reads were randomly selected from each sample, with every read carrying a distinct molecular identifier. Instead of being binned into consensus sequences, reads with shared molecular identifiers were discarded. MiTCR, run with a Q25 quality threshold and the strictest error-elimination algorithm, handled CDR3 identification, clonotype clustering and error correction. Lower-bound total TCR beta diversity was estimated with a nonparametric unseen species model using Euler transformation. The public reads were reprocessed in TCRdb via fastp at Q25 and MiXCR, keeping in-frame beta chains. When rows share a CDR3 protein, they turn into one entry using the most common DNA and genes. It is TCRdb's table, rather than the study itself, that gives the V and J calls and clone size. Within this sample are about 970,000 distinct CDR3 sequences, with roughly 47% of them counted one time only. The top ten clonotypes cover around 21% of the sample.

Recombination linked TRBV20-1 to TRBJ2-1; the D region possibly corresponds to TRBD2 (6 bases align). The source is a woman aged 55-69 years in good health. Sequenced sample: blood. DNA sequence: TGCAGTGCCTTGCTAGCGCAACGCAGGAATGAGCAGTTCTTC. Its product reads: CSALLAQRRNEQFF.